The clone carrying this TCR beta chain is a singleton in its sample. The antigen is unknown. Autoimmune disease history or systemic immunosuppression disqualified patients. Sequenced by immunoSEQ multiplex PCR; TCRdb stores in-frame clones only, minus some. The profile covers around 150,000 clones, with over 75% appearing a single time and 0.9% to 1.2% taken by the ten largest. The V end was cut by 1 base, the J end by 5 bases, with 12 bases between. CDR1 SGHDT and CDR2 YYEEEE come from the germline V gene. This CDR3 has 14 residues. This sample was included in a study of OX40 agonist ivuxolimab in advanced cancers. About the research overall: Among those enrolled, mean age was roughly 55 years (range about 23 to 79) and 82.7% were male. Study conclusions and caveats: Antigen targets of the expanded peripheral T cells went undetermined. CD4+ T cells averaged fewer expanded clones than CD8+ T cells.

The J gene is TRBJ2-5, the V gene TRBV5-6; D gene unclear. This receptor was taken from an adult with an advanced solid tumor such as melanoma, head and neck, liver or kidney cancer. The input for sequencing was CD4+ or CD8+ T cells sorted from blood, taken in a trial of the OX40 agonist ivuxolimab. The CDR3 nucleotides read TGTGCCAGCAGCTTGAGGGCAGGCAGGGAGACCCAGTACTTC. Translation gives CASSLRAGRETQYF.